These 8 T cell receptor beta chains were sequenced from one sample in a study of CD8+ T cells in alopecia areata. The authors extracted RNA and reverse transcribed it into cDNA as the sequencing template. The assay was immunoSEQ multiplex PCR, and TCRdb's table has in-frame clones only and misses some. The sample lists roughly 75,000 clones, approximately 60% seen once, with about a sixth in the top ten. Source: CD8+ T cells sorted from blood, taken at week 0. The receptors derive from a human donor with alopecia areata.

The CDR3 reads CATGRLAGSYNEQFF. DNA of the CDR3: TGTGCCACCGGCAGACTAGCGGGGTCCTACAATGAGCAGTTCTTC. This rearrangement joins TRBV7-2 to TRBJ2-1, with 11 bases matching TRBD2. This CDR3 contains 15 residues. Germline CDR1 reads SGHTA; CDR2 reads FQGNSA. V lost 10 bases, J lost 1 base, and 6 bases stayed unmatched.

The chain combines TRBV29-1 with TRBJ2-1, with 9 positions matching TRBD2. The V and J ends lost 1 base and 16 bases, in that order; junction bases with no gene match: 8. Germline loops: CDR1 SQVTM, CDR2 ANQGSEA. There are 12 residues in the CDR3. Here the CDR3 reads CSVEGGSGRIFF. The CDR3 DNA follows: TGCAGCGTTGAAGGGGGGAGCGGGAGGATCTTCTTC.

J is TRBJ2-3 and V is TRBV30, with 8 bases that match TRBD2. This CDR3 is 15 amino acids long. Trimming cost V 0 bases and J 4 bases; bases outside gene matches: 6. CDR1 GTSNPN and CDR2 SVGIG come from the germline V gene (reference sequence). CDR3 loop: CAWSVGAGVADTQYF. CDR3 DNA: TGTGCCTGGAGTGTGGGAGCGGGAGTAGCAGATACGCAGTATTTT.

The chain has TRBV7-9 and TRBJ1-2; no clear D. The CDR3 has 15 residues. V dropped 1 base and J dropped 7 bases, with 16 bases sitting between them. Germline V gene sequence: CDR1 SEHNR, CDR2 FQNEAQ (reference sequence). Here the CDR3 reads CASSLVLSSGIGYTF. CDR3 nucleotide sequence: TGTGCCAGCAGCTTAGTTTTGTCCAGCGGGATTGGCTACACCTTC.

V is TRBV7-6 and J is TRBJ2-2, with D unresolved. V was trimmed by 0 bases and J by 6 bases, leaving 2 bases between them. The CDR3 consists of 12 residues. Germline CDR1 and CDR2: SGHVS and FNYEAQ. The CDR3 region is CASSLAAGELFF. CDR3 coding DNA: TGTGCCAGCAGCTTAGCAGCCGGGGAGCTGTTTTTT.

The V and J genes are TRBV4-3 and TRBJ2-3, with 12 bases matching TRBD1. This CDR3 comprises 16 residues. The ends lost 4 bases at V and 3 bases at J; junction bases unmatched: 5. Germline V gives CDR1 LGHNA, CDR2 YSLEER. The CDR3 spells CASSRRDRGLTDTQYF. In nucleotides, the CDR3 is TGCGCCAGCAGCCGAAGGGACAGGGGGCTGACAGATACGCAGTATTTT.

This clone has only a few counts. The genes are TRBV30 and TRBJ1-2; tentatively, D is TRBD1 (5 bases). There are 13 residues in the CDR3. The V and J ends lost 0 bases and 7 bases respectively, with 12 bases between them. CDR1 and CDR2 (germline): GTSNPN, SVGIG (reference sequence). CDR3 nucleotide sequence: TGTGCCTGGAGTGTTTGGCAGGGCTCTGGCTACACCTTC. This gives the protein CAWSVWQGSGYTF.

This sequence joins TRBV6-5 and TRBJ2-5, with D possibly being TRBD1 or TRBD2 (5 bases each). The CDR3 totals 15 residues. V lost 2 bases and J 1 base, leaving 11 bases between the germline ends. CDR1 and CDR2 (germline): MNHEY, SVGAGI. CDR3 coding DNA: TGTGCCAGCAGTTACGGGGCAGGGACCCAAGAGACCCAGTACTTC. This gives the protein CASSYGAGTQETQYF.